Listed below are T cell receptor beta chains from one sample, sequenced in a study of blood T cell repertoires in COVID-19. Here immunoSEQ multiplex PCR was the method, and the copy in TCRdb shows in-frame clones only, minus some. The table lists about 380,000 clones, approximately 88% of them singletons, with over 1% in the top ten. The specimen sequenced was peripheral blood. Receptors were obtained from a man between 40 and 49 years old with acute or convalescent COVID-19. CDR3s include the opening cysteine and the closing phenylalanine or tryptophan. The order of the fields is D gene, J gene, clone size, V gene, CDR3 protein, CDR3 DNA. The D gene is left open where the match is weak. For some rows the clone size is stated as once, few or many, or as a class when expanded; others skip it.

d_call: -
j_call: TRBJ2-1
clone_size: -
v_call: TRBV28
cdr3_aa: CASSQDLPYSSYNEQFF
cdr3_nt: TGTGCCAGCAGCCAGGACTTGCCCTACAGCTCCTACAATGAGCAGTTCTTC

d_call: -
j_call: TRBJ1-2
clone_size: -
v_call: TRBV19
cdr3_aa: CASSSLSGIAYGYTF
cdr3_nt: TGTGCCAGTAGTTCCCTGTCCGGGATAGCCTATGGCTACACCTTC

d_call: TRBD1
j_call: TRBJ2-3
clone_size: -
v_call: TRBV5-1
cdr3_aa: CASSQQGATDTQYF
cdr3_nt: TGCGCCAGCAGCCAACAGGGGGCCACAGATACGCAGTATTTT

d_call: -
j_call: TRBJ1-4
clone_size: -
v_call: TRBV10-3
cdr3_aa: CAISDEGFNEKLFF
cdr3_nt: TGTGCCATCAGTGATGAGGGTTTCAATGAAAAACTGTTTTTT

d_call: -
j_call: TRBJ2-7
clone_size: -
v_call: TRBV28
cdr3_aa: CASSLGHSTYEQYF
cdr3_nt: TGTGCCAGCAGTTTAGGGCACAGCACCTACGAGCAGTACTTC

d_call: -
j_call: TRBJ2-1
clone_size: -
v_call: TRBV14
cdr3_aa: CASSPYPSSYNEQFF
cdr3_nt: TGTGCCAGCAGTCCCTATCCGAGCTCCTACAATGAGCAGTTCTTC

d_call: -
j_call: TRBJ2-6
clone_size: once
v_call: TRBV3-1/TRBV3-2
cdr3_aa: CASSQGPQGFSGANVLTF
cdr3_nt: TGTGCCAGCAGCCAAGGGCCGCAGGGTTTCTCTGGGGCCAACGTCCTGACTTTC

d_call: TRBD1
j_call: TRBJ1-6
clone_size: once
v_call: TRBV11-1
cdr3_aa: CASSLNTGGRNSPLHF
cdr3_nt: TGTGCCAGCAGCCTAAACACAGGGGGCAGGAATTCACCCCTCCACTTT

d_call: -
j_call: TRBJ2-7
clone_size: -
v_call: TRBV27
cdr3_aa: CASSSGVVNEQYF
cdr3_nt: TGTGCCAGCAGTTCCGGGGTAGTAAACGAGCAGTACTTC

d_call: -
j_call: TRBJ1-2
clone_size: -
v_call: TRBV6-6
cdr3_aa: CATTAGMGGYTF
cdr3_nt: TGTGCCACCACGGCGGGGATGGGTGGCTACACCTTC

d_call: TRBD1
j_call: TRBJ1-2
clone_size: -
v_call: TRBV19
cdr3_aa: CASSITGGIYGYTF
cdr3_nt: TGTGCCAGTAGTATCACAGGGGGGATCTATGGCTACACCTTC

d_call: TRBD1
j_call: TRBJ1-6
clone_size: -
v_call: TRBV6-6
cdr3_aa: CASGDRENSPLHF
cdr3_nt: TGTGCCAGTGGGGACAGGGAAAATTCACCCCTCCACTTT

d_call: TRBD1
j_call: TRBJ1-6
clone_size: -
v_call: TRBV5-1
cdr3_aa: CASSLGVDRAGRSPLHF
cdr3_nt: TGCGCCAGCAGCTTGGGCGTTGACAGGGCCGGGCGGTCACCCCTCCACTTT

d_call: -
j_call: TRBJ1-4
clone_size: -
v_call: TRBV29-1
cdr3_aa: CSVEVFNEKLFF
cdr3_nt: TGCAGTGTGGAGGTGTTTAATGAAAAACTGTTTTTT

d_call: TRBD1
j_call: TRBJ1-5
clone_size: many
v_call: TRBV4-1
cdr3_aa: CASSQTGGNQPQHF
cdr3_nt: TGCGCCAGCAGCCAAACAGGGGGAAATCAGCCCCAGCATTTT

d_call: -
j_call: TRBJ2-1
clone_size: once
v_call: TRBV4-1
cdr3_aa: CASSMRSSYNEQFF
cdr3_nt: TGCGCCAGCAGCATGAGGAGCTCCTACAATGAGCAGTTCTTC

d_call: -
j_call: TRBJ1-6
clone_size: -
v_call: TRBV18
cdr3_aa: CASSIAGLNSYNSPLHF
cdr3_nt: TGTGCCAGCTCCATTGCAGGGCTTAACTCCTATAATTCACCCCTCCACTTT

d_call: TRBD1
j_call: TRBJ2-2
clone_size: -
v_call: TRBV12-5
cdr3_aa: CASGLVLTGRGTGELFF
cdr3_nt: TGTGCTAGTGGTTTGGTGTTGACAGGGCGAGGTACCGGGGAGCTGTTTTTT

d_call: -
j_call: TRBJ2-7
clone_size: -
v_call: TRBV3-1/TRBV3-2
cdr3_aa: CASSQVADMFTYEQYF
cdr3_nt: TGTGCCAGCAGCCAAGTGGCAGACATGTTCACCTACGAGCAGTACTTC

d_call: TRBD1
j_call: TRBJ1-2
clone_size: few
v_call: TRBV4-3
cdr3_aa: CASSQGFRTGNYTF
cdr3_nt: TGCGCCAGCAGCCAAGGTTTTAGGACAGGGAACTACACCTTC

d_call: -
j_call: TRBJ1-2
clone_size: -
v_call: TRBV5-1
cdr3_aa: CASSFGARDYGYTF
cdr3_nt: TGCGCCAGCAGCTTCGGTGCCCGCGACTATGGCTACACCTTC

d_call: -
j_call: TRBJ2-2
clone_size: -
v_call: TRBV4-3
cdr3_aa: CASSQQPGNTGELFF
cdr3_nt: TGCGCCAGCAGCCAACAACCCGGGAACACCGGGGAGCTGTTTTTT

d_call: -
j_call: TRBJ1-5
clone_size: -
v_call: TRBV2
cdr3_aa: CASSESYISNQPQHF
cdr3_nt: TGTGCCAGCAGTGAATCGTACATTAGCAATCAGCCCCAGCATTTT

d_call: -
j_call: TRBJ1-5
clone_size: -
v_call: TRBV6-5
cdr3_aa: CASSRDSNQPQHF
cdr3_nt: TGTGCCAGCAGTAGAGATAGCAATCAGCCCCAGCATTTT

d_call: TRBD2
j_call: TRBJ2-5
clone_size: -
v_call: TRBV29-1
cdr3_aa: CSVVGTSGSEYQETQYF
cdr3_nt: TGCAGCGTTGTCGGGACTAGCGGTAGTGAGTACCAAGAGACCCAGTACTTC

d_call: -
j_call: TRBJ1-6
clone_size: -
v_call: TRBV4-1
cdr3_aa: CASSRTQGPPLHF
cdr3_nt: TGCGCCAGCAGCCGAACACAGGGACCACCCCTCCACTTT

d_call: TRBD2
j_call: TRBJ2-1
clone_size: -
v_call: TRBV27
cdr3_aa: CASSFVVVAGRNEQFF
cdr3_nt: TGTGCCAGCAGTTTTGTTGTAGTAGCGGGAAGAAATGAGCAGTTCTTC

d_call: -
j_call: TRBJ1-2
clone_size: once
v_call: TRBV6-5
cdr3_aa: CASSYRRDLGYTF
cdr3_nt: TGTGCCAGCAGTTACCGGAGAGACCTTGGCTACACCTTC

d_call: TRBD2
j_call: TRBJ2-5
clone_size: -
v_call: TRBV4-2
cdr3_aa: CASSQDPSGGFETQYF
cdr3_nt: TGTGCCAGCAGCCAAGATCCCAGCGGGGGTTTCGAGACCCAGTACTTC

d_call: -
j_call: TRBJ2-5
clone_size: -
v_call: TRBV10-3
cdr3_aa: CAISESPGDSVKETQYF
cdr3_nt: TGTGCCATCAGTGAGTCTCCAGGGGATAGCGTCAAAGAGACCCAGTACTTC

d_call: TRBD1
j_call: TRBJ2-7
clone_size: -
v_call: TRBV3-1/TRBV3-2
cdr3_aa: CASSQVRDRLYEQYF
cdr3_nt: TGTGCCAGCAGCCAAGTCCGGGACAGATTATACGAGCAGTACTTC

d_call: TRBD1
j_call: TRBJ1-4
clone_size: -
v_call: TRBV6-1
cdr3_aa: CASSGDSGQSNEKLFF
cdr3_nt: TGTGCCAGCAGTGGGGACAGCGGGCAATCTAATGAAAAACTGTTTTTT

d_call: -
j_call: TRBJ1-4
clone_size: -
v_call: TRBV27
cdr3_aa: CASSFLAGNEKLFF
cdr3_nt: -

d_call: TRBD2
j_call: TRBJ2-3
clone_size: -
v_call: TRBV24-1
cdr3_aa: CATSNKGLAGSTDTQYF
cdr3_nt: TGTGCCACCAGTAATAAGGGACTAGCGGGGAGCACAGATACGCAGTATTTT

d_call: -
j_call: TRBJ1-5
clone_size: -
v_call: TRBV7-2
cdr3_aa: CASSLAQGNQPQHF
cdr3_nt: TGTGCCAGCAGCTTAGCACAGGGCAATCAGCCCCAGCATTTT

d_call: TRBD1
j_call: TRBJ1-5
clone_size: -
v_call: TRBV6-5
cdr3_aa: CASSTTGVGQPQHF
cdr3_nt: TGTGCCAGCAGTACCACAGGGGTGGGGCAGCCCCAGCATTTT

d_call: TRBD1
j_call: TRBJ1-2
clone_size: once
v_call: TRBV6-5
cdr3_aa: CASSYRLGQGSHGYTF
cdr3_nt: TGTGCCAGCAGTTACCGACTGGGACAGGGGAGCCATGGCTACACCTTC

d_call: -
j_call: TRBJ2-5
clone_size: -
v_call: TRBV3-1/TRBV3-2
cdr3_aa: CASSQGPIETQYF
cdr3_nt: TGTGCCAGCAGCCAAGGCCCTATTGAGACCCAGTACTTC

d_call: -
j_call: TRBJ1-1
clone_size: -
v_call: TRBV4-2
cdr3_aa: CASSRLYRDWTEAFF
cdr3_nt: TGTGCCAGCAGCCGCCTTTACAGGGATTGGACTGAAGCTTTCTTT

d_call: TRBD1
j_call: TRBJ2-1
clone_size: -
v_call: TRBV13
cdr3_aa: CASSGQGAVDEQFF
cdr3_nt: TGTGCCAGCAGCGGGCAGGGGGCCGTCGATGAGCAGTTCTTC

d_call: TRBD2
j_call: TRBJ2-1
clone_size: -
v_call: TRBV5-7
cdr3_aa: CASSLLVSGGISLIHEQFF
cdr3_nt: TGTGCCAGCAGCTTGTTGGTTAGCGGGGGAATCTCTCTTATCCATGAGCAGTTCTTC

d_call: -
j_call: TRBJ2-2
clone_size: -
v_call: TRBV18
cdr3_aa: CASSPLTDTGELFF
cdr3_nt: TGTGCCAGCTCTCCTCTGACAGACACCGGGGAGCTGTTTTTT

d_call: TRBD1
j_call: TRBJ1-2
clone_size: -
v_call: TRBV19
cdr3_aa: CASSISDREFAYTF
cdr3_nt: TGTGCCAGTAGTATTTCGGACAGGGAGTTTGCCTACACCTTC

d_call: -
j_call: TRBJ2-1
clone_size: once
v_call: TRBV6-5
cdr3_aa: CASSYSRSYNEQFF
cdr3_nt: TGTGCCAGCAGTTATTCCAGGTCCTACAATGAGCAGTTCTTC

d_call: -
j_call: TRBJ1-2
clone_size: -
v_call: TRBV13
cdr3_aa: CASSLGSLQGIIYGYTF
cdr3_nt: TGTGCCAGCAGCTTAGGCTCTTTGCAGGGGATAATCTATGGCTACACCTTC

d_call: -
j_call: TRBJ2-7
clone_size: -
v_call: TRBV28
cdr3_aa: CASSLFRTPPYEQYF
cdr3_nt: TGTGCCAGCAGTTTATTTAGGACACCACCCTACGAGCAGTACTTC

d_call: TRBD2
j_call: TRBJ2-2
clone_size: once
v_call: TRBV10-3
cdr3_aa: CAISEMGLGNTGELFF
cdr3_nt: TGTGCCATCAGTGAGATGGGACTAGGAAACACCGGGGAGCTGTTTTTT

d_call: -
j_call: TRBJ2-3
clone_size: -
v_call: TRBV3-1/TRBV3-2
cdr3_aa: CASSRGLSSDTQYF
cdr3_nt: TGTGCCAGCAGCCGTGGACTGTCCTCAGATACGCAGTATTTT

d_call: -
j_call: TRBJ2-1
clone_size: once
v_call: TRBV3-1/TRBV3-2
cdr3_aa: CASGQSRGPGLVFRCKSSYNEQFF
cdr3_nt: TGTGCCAGCGGCCAAAGTAGGGGCCCGGGTTTAGTTTTCCGCTGCAAGAGCTCCTACAATGAGCAGTTCTTC

d_call: -
j_call: TRBJ2-7
clone_size: -
v_call: TRBV11-2
cdr3_aa: CASRSQGYEQYF
cdr3_nt: TGTGCCAGCAGATCACAGGGTTACGAGCAGTACTTC

d_call: -
j_call: TRBJ1-2
clone_size: -
v_call: TRBV7-6
cdr3_aa: CASSLGPFGANGYTF
cdr3_nt: TGTGCCAGCAGCTTAGGCCCGTTTGGGGCGAATGGCTACACCTTC

d_call: -
j_call: TRBJ1-2
clone_size: few
v_call: TRBV15
cdr3_aa: CATSAGSEIGGYTF
cdr3_nt: TGTGCCACCAGCGCGGGGTCCGAGATCGGGGGCTACACCTTC

d_call: -
j_call: TRBJ1-1
clone_size: -
v_call: TRBV29-1
cdr3_aa: CSVEPHGGPEAFF
cdr3_nt: TGCAGCGTTGAACCCCACGGCGGCCCTGAAGCTTTCTTT